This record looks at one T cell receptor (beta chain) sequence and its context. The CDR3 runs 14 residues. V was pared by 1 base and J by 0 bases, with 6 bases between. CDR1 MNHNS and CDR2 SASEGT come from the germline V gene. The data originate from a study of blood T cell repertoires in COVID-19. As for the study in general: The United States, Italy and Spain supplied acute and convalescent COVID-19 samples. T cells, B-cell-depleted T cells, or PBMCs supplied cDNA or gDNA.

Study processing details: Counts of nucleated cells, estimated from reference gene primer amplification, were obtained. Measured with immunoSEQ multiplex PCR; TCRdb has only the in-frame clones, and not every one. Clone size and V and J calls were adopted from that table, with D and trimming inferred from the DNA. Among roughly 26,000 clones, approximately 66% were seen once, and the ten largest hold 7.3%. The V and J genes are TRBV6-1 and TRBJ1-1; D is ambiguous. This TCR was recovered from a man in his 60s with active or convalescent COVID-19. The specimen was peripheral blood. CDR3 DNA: TGTGCCAGCAGTGAAGACGAGCTGAACACTGAAGCTTTCTTT. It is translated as CASSEDELNTEAFF.